This entry lists 32 T cell receptor beta chains sequenced from one sample in a study of cytomegalovirus exposure and HLA in healthy donors. Use of 60 Vbeta and 13 Jbeta primers characterized the PCR. Some clones are missing from TCRdb's copy, which holds only in-frame ones; the method was immunoSEQ multiplex PCR. The sample has 70,000 or so clones. The sample comprised PBMCs. These receptors all stem from a man aged 40-55 years in good health and CMV-seronegative.

V is TRBV28 and J is TRBJ2-7; D is undetermined. The CDR3 contains 13 residues. CDR1 is MDHEN, CDR2 SYDVKM, per germline. V lost 4 bases and J 2 bases, leaving 9 bases between the germline ends. CDR3 nucleotide sequence: TGTGCCAGCAGTTCGGAGAAACCCTACGAGCAGTACTTC. Residues: CASSSEKPYEQYF.

The J gene is TRBJ2-2, the V gene TRBV19; a possible D gene is TRBD1 (6 bases). V lost 7 bases, J lost 6 bases, and 18 bases lay in between. The CDR3 length is 15 residues. Germline V gene data show CDR1 as LNHDA and CDR2 as SQIVND (reference sequence). The CDR3 sequence is CASTRWRQGPGELFF. The CDR3 DNA reads as TGTGCCAGTACCCGATGGCGGCAGGGGCCCGGGGAGCTGTTTTTT.

V and J are TRBV30 and TRBJ2-7, with a possible D match to TRBD1 (5 bases). Germline loops: CDR1 GTSNPN, CDR2 SVGIG (reference sequence). Deletions cut 3 bases from V and 2 bases from J, with 11 bases between. The CDR3 is 13 residues long. The CDR3 DNA reads as TGTGCCTGGAGCCCAGGGCGGCCCTACGAGCAGTACTTC. Encoded protein: CAWSPGRPYEQYF.

V and J are TRBV6-4 and TRBJ1-1, with D hard to call. This CDR3 has 13 amino acids. Trimming removed 8 bases at V and 5 bases at J, with 15 bases between. CDR1 MRHNA and CDR2 SNTAGT come from the germline V gene. The chain's CDR3 is CASPPMEVTEAFF. DNA for the CDR3: TGTGCCAGCCCCCCGATGGAGGTTACTGAAGCTTTCTTT.

The chain uses TRBV19 and TRBJ1-4, with D uncertain. Trimming stripped 10 bases from V and 0 bases from J, with 12 bases between. Germline CDR1 is LNHDA and CDR2 is SQIVND (reference sequence). The CDR3 covers 14 residues. The CDR3 is CATPQRSTNEKLFF. In DNA, the CDR3 is TGTGCCACCCCGCAGAGGTCAACTAATGAAAAACTGTTTTTT.

The CDR3 protein is CAISESRTTKNIQYF. The CDR3 DNA reads as TGTGCCATCAGTGAGTCCCGGACAACCAAAAACATTCAGTACTTC. The chain couples TRBV10-3 to TRBJ2-4, with D maybe TRBD1 (5 bases). Trimming left V 0 bases short and J 2 bases short, with 8 bases between. There are 15 residues in the CDR3. Germline V gene lookup returns CDR1 ENHRY and CDR2 SYGVKD.

The V call is TRBV18, the J call TRBJ2-3; 11 bases align to TRBD2. With V trimmed by 3 bases and J by 3 bases, 8 bases remained unmatched. Germline CDR1 is KGHSH and CDR2 is LQKENI. There are 17 residues in the CDR3. CDR3 sequence (DNA): TGTGCCAGCTCACCCGGTAGCGGGGGGGTACGAACAGATACGCAGTATTTT. Its translation is CASSPGSGGVRTDTQYF. The variable domain in full, with the rest retrieved from reference TRBV18 and TRBJ2-3, is NAGVMQNPRHLVRRRGQEARLRCSPMKGHSHVYWYRQLPEEGLKFMVYLQKENIIDESGMPKERFSAEFPKEGPSILRIQQVVRGDSAAYFCASSPGSGGVRTDTQYFGPGTRLTVL.

The rearrangement uses TRBV7-9 and TRBJ2-2; tentative D call: TRBD1 (6 bases). Looked up from germline, CDR1 is SEHNR and CDR2 is FQNEAQ (reference sequence). Trimming left V 7 bases short and J 11 bases short, with 14 bases between. The CDR3 extends over 12 amino acids. CDR3 DNA: TGTGCCAGCATGCGGACAGTCGGAGAGCTGTTTTTT. Amino acids: CASMRTVGELFF.

The J gene is TRBJ2-7, the V gene TRBV7-9; D is ambiguous. This CDR3 is built from 15 residues. The ends were cut back, 1 base at V and 0 bases at J, with 10 bases in the middle. Germline CDR1 reads SEHNR; CDR2 reads FQNEAQ (reference sequence). CDR3 nucleotide sequence: TGTGCCAGCAGCTTAGACTACCATAGCTCCTACGAGCAGTACTTC. It yields the protein CASSLDYHSSYEQYF.

The chain links TRBV14 to TRBJ2-5, with D perhaps matching TRBD1 (5 bases). Per the germline V gene, CDR1 is SGHDN and CDR2 is FVKESK. V was cut by 2 bases and J by 5 bases, with 12 bases left in between. The CDR3 consists of 14 residues. The CDR3 DNA is TGTGCCAGCAGCCAATTAAGCAGGGCGGAGACCCAGTACTTC. Protein sequence: CASSQLSRAETQYF.

J is TRBJ2-5 and V is TRBV19; possible D gene TRBD1, 5 bases. CDR1 and CDR2 from the germline V gene are LNHDA and SQIVND (reference sequence). Trimming took off 3 bases at V and 4 bases at J, with 9 bases between the two ends. The length of the CDR3 is 13 residues. Written as DNA, the CDR3 is TGTGCCAGTAGTATTATCACAGGAGAGACCCAGTACTTC. Translation: CASSIITGETQYF.

V usage is TRBV11-2 and J usage is TRBJ2-7; 10 bases agree with TRBD1. Germline V gene lookup returns CDR1 SGHAT and CDR2 FQNNGV. Trimming removed 3 bases from V and 6 bases from J; junction bases left unmatched: 8. The CDR3 covers 15 residues. The CDR3 nucleotides read TGTGCCAGCAGCTTCCTTGGACAGGGGGAGGCCGAGCAGTACTTC. This sequence encodes CASSFLGQGEAEQYF. The whole variable domain, remainder taken from reference TRBV11-2 and TRBJ2-7, is EAGVAQSPRYKIIEKRQSVAFWCNPISGHATLYWYQQILGQGPKLLIQFQNNGVVDDSQLPKDRFSAERLKGVDSTLKIQPAKLEDSAVYLCASSFLGQGEAEQYFGPGTRLTVT.

The chain carries TRBV6-5 and TRBJ2-7; D perhaps matches TRBD2 (5 bases). From germline, CDR1 is MNHEY and CDR2 SVGAGI. V gave up 3 bases and J gave up 7 bases, with 13 bases separating them. The CDR3 contains 13 residues. CDR3 residues: CASSYLRGREQYF. In DNA form, the CDR3 reads TGTGCCAGCAGTTATCTACGGGGTAGGGAGCAGTACTTC.

As regards this clone: The germline gene is not matched at one end of the junction; a read error may be the cause. The J gene is TRBJ2-7, the V gene TRBV7-2; 9 bases agree with TRBD1. Germline assignment: CDR1 SGHTA and CDR2 FQGNSA. The CDR3 consists of 15 residues. The CDR3 here is CASSSPRDRAYKQYF. The DNA for the CDR3 is TGTGCCAGCAGCTCCCCCCGGGACAGGGCCTACAAGCAGTACTTC.

The genes are TRBV27 and TRBJ2-1; 8 bases align to TRBD2. Germline V gives CDR1 MNHEY, CDR2 SMNVEV (reference sequence). Unmatched junction bases numbered 10, after V lost 4 bases and J lost 2 bases. This CDR3 has 17 residues. The CDR3 region has the DNA TGTGCCAGCAGTTCCTTTAGCGGGATCGAGCCCTACAATGAGCAGTTCTTC. Translated: CASSSFSGIEPYNEQFF.

The gene calls are TRBV6-5 and TRBJ2-2; D unresolved. V shed 6 bases and J shed 4 bases, with 3 bases lying between them. The CDR3 is 11 residues long. CDR1 is MNHEY, CDR2 SVGAGI, per germline. CDR3 DNA: TGTGCCAGCAGCAGCACCGGGGAGCTGTTTTTT. Translation gives CASSSTGELFF.

This chain links TRBV5-6 with TRBJ1-1; possible D gene TRBD1, 5 bases. Trimming took off 4 bases at V and 0 bases at J, with 10 bases between the two ends. The germline V gene has CDR1 SGHDT and CDR2 YYEEEE. CDR3 length: 14 amino acids. DNA of the CDR3: TGTGCCAGCAGCCTGGGGCTAGTGAACACTGAAGCTTTCTTT. Translating gives CASSLGLVNTEAFF. Looking up the rest from reference TRBV5-6 and TRBJ1-1 gives the full variable domain: DAGVTQSPTHLIKTRGQQVTLRCSPKSGHDTVSWYQQALGQGPQFIFQYYEEEERQRGNFPDRFSGHQFPNYSSELNVNALLLGDSALYLCASSLGLVNTEAFFGQGTRLTVV.

This chain joins TRBV7-2 and TRBJ1-1; 9 nucleotides line up with TRBD1. In germline, CDR1 is SGHTA, CDR2 FQGNSA. The CDR3 runs 15 residues. Germline trimming cut 6 bases from V and 5 bases from J; bases unmatched to any gene: 10. CDR3 DNA sequence: TGTGCCAGCAGATCCAACAGGGGGCGCAGGACTGAAGCTTTCTTT. This encodes CASRSNRGRRTEAFF.

Worth noting for this clone: Compared with germline, one end of the junction differs, possibly owing to a read error. This chain links TRBV10-3 with TRBJ2-7; 7 positions match TRBD2. The CDR3 length is 12 residues. The germline V gene encodes CDR1 ENHRY and CDR2 SYGVKD. DNA for the CDR3: TGCGGCACGCGGGAGACCCCCTACGAGCAGTACTTC. Translation gives CGTRETPYEQYF.

The rearrangement uses TRBV7-9 and TRBJ1-1, with 8 positions matching TRBD1. Germline CDR1 SEHNR, CDR2 FQNEAQ (reference sequence). Trimming cost V 5 bases and J 9 bases; bases outside gene matches: 11. The CDR3 spans 14 residues. In DNA form, the CDR3 reads TGTGCCAGCAGCCCCGGGACAGGTACATCAAAAGCTTTCTTT. It specifies CASSPGTGTSKAFF.

V and J are TRBV30 and TRBJ1-1; tentatively, D is TRBD1 (5 bases). Germline V gene lookup returns CDR1 GTSNPN and CDR2 SVGIG (reference sequence). V was clipped by 4 bases and J by 7 bases, with 10 bases between them. The CDR3 runs to 11 residues. CDR3 protein: CAWIRGGEAFF. The CDR3 DNA sequence: TGTGCCTGGATAAGGGGCGGTGAAGCTTTCTTT. The whole variable domain, filled in from reference TRBV30 and TRBJ1-1, reads SQTIHQWPATLVQPVGSPLSLECTVEGTSNPNLYWYRQAAGRGLQLLFYSVGIGQISSEVPQNLSASRPQDRQFILSSKKLLLSDSGFYLCAWIRGGEAFFGQGTRLTVV.

V and J are TRBV7-9 and TRBJ1-2, with D unresolved. Germline V lookup: CDR1 SEHNR, CDR2 FQNEAQ (reference sequence). The CDR3 spans 12 residues. V was clipped by 1 base and J by 11 bases, with 11 bases between them. CDR3 loop: CASSLVGREYTF. CDR3 sequence (DNA): TGTGCCAGCAGCTTAGTGGGGAGAGAGTACACCTTC.

This rearrangement joins TRBV21-1 to TRBJ2-3; the D segment call TRBD2 is taken from the table without a DNA check. TRBV21-1 is shown as a pseudogene. The CDR3 is 21 amino acids. The CDR3 protein is CASSTPCLEGTSGTSTDTQYF. The CDR3 DNA reads TGTGCCAGCAGCACACCTTGTTTGGAAGGGACTAGCGGAACTAGCACAGATACGCAGTATTTT.

This chain uses TRBV13 with TRBJ2-3, with D possibly matching TRBD2 (7 bases). Germline V gene sequence: CDR1 PRHDT, CDR2 FYEKMQ (reference sequence). Trimming removed 1 base at V and 4 bases at J, with 15 bases between. The CDR3 spans 16 residues. The chain's CDR3 is CASSLAGGAGADTQYF. In nucleotides, the CDR3 is TGTGCCAGCAGCTTAGCTGGGGGGGCCGGGGCAGATACGCAGTATTTT.

This sequence joins TRBV6-4 and TRBJ1-1, with D perhaps matching TRBD1 (6 bases). Trimming left V 6 bases short and J 4 bases short, with 15 bases between. The CDR3 is made up of 14 amino acids. Germline loops: CDR1 MRHNA, CDR2 SNTAGT. The CDR3 region has the DNA TGTGCCAGCAGCCCGGACGGGGGGCTCACTGAAGCTTTCTTT. It codes for CASSPDGGLTEAFF.

The genes are TRBV10-3 and TRBJ1-1; the D is unclear. From germline, CDR1 is ENHRY and CDR2 SYGVKD. V lost 7 bases to trimming and J lost 2 bases, with 11 bases between them. The CDR3 spans 13 residues. The CDR3 sequence is CAIMSGFNTEAFF. The CDR3 region has the DNA TGTGCCATCATGTCGGGATTCAACACTGAAGCTTTCTTT.

The chain links TRBV18 to TRBJ1-2; D not certain. The CDR3 length is 15 residues. The V gene's germline CDR1 is KGHSH and CDR2 LQKENI. Trimming took off 2 bases at V and 7 bases at J, with 17 bases between the two ends. In DNA, the CDR3 is TGTGCCAGCTCACCATACAGCTCGTATATTGGTGGCTACACCTTC. It translates to CASSPYSSYIGGYTF.

The chain uses TRBV2 and TRBJ1-1, with D possibly being TRBD1 (5 bases). Germline values: CDR1 SNHLY, CDR2 FYNNEI. With 6 bases removed from V and 6 bases from J, the gap between germline ends came to 8 bases. This CDR3 has 11 amino acids. The CDR3 reads CASSGTPEAFF. The CDR3 DNA is TGTGCCAGCAGCGGGACTCCTGAAGCTTTCTTT.

With regard to this clone: An end of the junction does not agree with germline; a read error may underlie this. The V call is TRBV5-1, the J call TRBJ2-5; 10 bases align to TRBD1. The DNA end is a closer match to TRBJ2-7, so the J assignment may be wrong. The CDR3 covers 16 residues. Germline CDR1 SGHRS, CDR2 YFSETQ. The DNA of the CDR3 is TGCGCCAGCAGTTTGGAGGGGACAGGGGCATCCTACGAGCAGTACTTC. Translating gives CASSLEGTGASYEQYF.

The chain couples TRBV7-2 to TRBJ2-1, with 8 bases that match TRBD2. The CDR3 is made up of 14 amino acids. V was clipped by 5 bases and J by 7 bases; unmatched bases: 7. Germline V gene data show CDR1 as SGHTA and CDR2 as FQGNSA. The CDR3 region is CASSPGLGGNEQFF. In nucleotides, the CDR3 is TGTGCCAGCAGCCCGGGACTAGGGGGGAATGAGCAGTTCTTC.

In the case of this clone: Distinct nucleotide sequences in the sample also encode this CDR3. The chain joins TRBV7-2 to TRBJ1-4; no reliable D call. CDR1 and CDR2 (germline): SGHTA, FQGNSA. Trimming shortened V by 2 bases and J by 8 bases, and 15 bases separated the two germline ends. There are 15 residues in the CDR3. The CDR3 reads CASSLTAGLFEKLFF. CDR3 DNA: TGTGCCAGCAGCTTAACTGCCGGGTTGTTCGAAAAACTGTTTTTT. Together with reference TRBV7-2 and TRBJ1-4, the CDR3 gives the full variable domain: GAGVSQSPSNKVTEKGKDVELRCDPISGHTALYWYRQSLGQGLEFLIYFQGNSAPDKSGLPSDRFSAERTGGSVSTLTIQRTQQEDSAVYLCASSLTAGLFEKLFFGSGTQLSVL.

This sequence joins TRBV5-8 and TRBJ1-2; D is unclear. CDR1 and CDR2 (germline): SGHTS, YDEGEE. V lost 6 bases and J lost 7, with 19 bases in between. The CDR3 has 14 amino acids. This CDR3 is CASNSREPNPGYTF. The CDR3 DNA reads as TGTGCCAGCAACTCTCGGGAACCCAACCCTGGCTACACCTTC. Supplemented by reference TRBV5-8 and TRBJ1-2, the full variable domain reads EAGVTQSPTHLIKTRGQQATLRCSPISGHTSVYWYQQALGLGLQFLLWYDEGEERNRGNFPPRFSGRQFPNYSSELNVNALELEDSALYLCASNSREPNPGYTFGSGTRLTVV.